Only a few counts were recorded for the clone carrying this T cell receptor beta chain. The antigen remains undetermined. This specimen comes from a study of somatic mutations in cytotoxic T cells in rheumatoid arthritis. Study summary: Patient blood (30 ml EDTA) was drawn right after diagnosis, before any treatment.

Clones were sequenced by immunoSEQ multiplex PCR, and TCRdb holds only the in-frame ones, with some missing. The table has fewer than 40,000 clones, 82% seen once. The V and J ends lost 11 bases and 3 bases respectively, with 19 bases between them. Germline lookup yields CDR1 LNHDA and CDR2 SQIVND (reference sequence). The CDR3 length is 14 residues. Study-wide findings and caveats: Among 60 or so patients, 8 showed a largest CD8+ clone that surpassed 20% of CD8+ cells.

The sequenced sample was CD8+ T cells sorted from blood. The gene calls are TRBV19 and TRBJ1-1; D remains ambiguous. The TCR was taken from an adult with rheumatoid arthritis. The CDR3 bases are TGTGCCCTCCGCCGGTGGGTGGAAGACACTGAAGCTTTCTTT. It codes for CALRRWVEDTEAFF.